These T cell receptor beta chains were read from a single sample in a study of shared clonotypes between healthy human individuals. Libraries were prepared by immunoSEQ multiplex PCR; TCRdb keeps only in-frame clonotypes and omits some of them. Of 1.5 million to 2.5 million clones listed, roughly 94% are singletons. Source material: naive CD8+ T cells sorted from blood. The receptors were gathered from a man aged 18 to 29 in good health. The CDR3 runs from the conserved cysteine through the conserved F or W. A D gene is named only where the DNA matches it firmly.

>TRBD2|TRBV11-2|TRBJ2-3
CASSPLAGGITDTQYF
>TRBD1|TRBV5-4|TRBJ2-1
CASSPGTGESWSSYNEQFF
>.|TRBV25-1|.
CASSVHSEQYF
>.|TRBV19|TRBJ1-1
CASSIVAGAEAFF
>.|TRBV13|TRBJ1-1
CASSYSQGWDTEAFF
>TRBD2|TRBV2|TRBJ2-7
CASSAGGRTYEQYF
>.|TRBV7-9|TRBJ2-7
CASSLALEGATYEQYF
>.|TRBV19|TRBJ2-3
CASSIMLSTDTQYF
>.|TRBV10-2|TRBJ2-3
CASSENPLPGGDTQYF
>.|TRBV6-1|TRBJ2-3
CASSRSTQYF
>.|TRBV4-1|TRBJ1-6
CASSQVGATYNSPLHF
>.|TRBV7-6|TRBJ2-5
CASSKRAGPQETQYF
>TRBD1|TRBV2|TRBJ2-3
CASSIGTGADTQYF
>.|TRBV18|TRBJ1-4
CASSRDPAGATNEKLFF
>.|TRBV11-2|TRBJ2-7
CASSLTSLNEQYF
>.|TRBV10-3|TRBJ1-1
CAISESKEYTEAFF
>.|TRBV5-6|TRBJ2-7
CASSFASGLQTEQYF
>TRBD2|TRBV27|TRBJ2-1
CASSFRVAGEQFF
>.|TRBV10-2|TRBJ2-7
CASSWGGQGYEQYF
>TRBD2|TRBV4-3|TRBJ2-7
CASSQESAGGSYEQYF
>.|TRBV21-1|TRBJ2-7
CASSKWPGGEYEQYF
>TRBD1|TRBV19|TRBJ2-7
CASSGTGVVHEQYF
>.|TRBV6-7|TRBJ1-3
CATEVAGNTIYF
>.|TRBV19|TRBJ1-2
CASRKDSLNRDGYTF
>.|TRBV5-1|TRBJ2-7
CASSPLSGLEQYF
>.|TRBV6-1|TRBJ2-7
CASSVGYGTSSYEQYF
>.|TRBV2|TRBJ1-6
CASLWTAETDNSPLHF
>TRBD2|TRBV4-2|TRBJ2-7
CASSQDGTGTTYEQYF
>.|TRBV30|TRBJ2-3
CAWSGTGTSTDTQYF
>.|TRBV9|TRBJ1-3
CASSVPDSLSSGNTIYF
>.|TRBV6-1|TRBJ2-7
CASSLRASTYEQYF